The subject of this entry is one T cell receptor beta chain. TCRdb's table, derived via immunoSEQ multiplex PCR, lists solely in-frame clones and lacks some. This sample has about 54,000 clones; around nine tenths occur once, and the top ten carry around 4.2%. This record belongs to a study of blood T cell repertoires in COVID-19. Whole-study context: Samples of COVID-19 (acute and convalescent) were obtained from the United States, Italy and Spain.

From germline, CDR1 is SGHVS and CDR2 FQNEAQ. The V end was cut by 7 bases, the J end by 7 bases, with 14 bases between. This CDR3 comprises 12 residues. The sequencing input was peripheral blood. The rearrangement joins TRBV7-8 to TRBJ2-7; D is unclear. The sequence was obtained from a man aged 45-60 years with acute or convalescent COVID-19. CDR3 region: CASKTDTREQYF. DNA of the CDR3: TGTGCCAGCAAAACCGACACCCGGGAGCAGTACTTC.